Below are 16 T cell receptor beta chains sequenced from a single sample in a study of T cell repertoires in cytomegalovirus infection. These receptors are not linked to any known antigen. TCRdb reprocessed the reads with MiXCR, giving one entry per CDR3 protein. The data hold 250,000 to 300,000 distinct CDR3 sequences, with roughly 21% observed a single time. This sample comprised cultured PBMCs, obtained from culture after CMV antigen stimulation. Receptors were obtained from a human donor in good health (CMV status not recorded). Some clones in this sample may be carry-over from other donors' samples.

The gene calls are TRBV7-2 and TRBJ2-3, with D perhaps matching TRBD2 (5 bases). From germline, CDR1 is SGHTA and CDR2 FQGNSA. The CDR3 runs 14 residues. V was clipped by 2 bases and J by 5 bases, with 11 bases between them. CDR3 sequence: CASSLRRAGDTQYF. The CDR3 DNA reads TGTGCCAGCAGCTTACGGCGGGCGGGAGATACGCAGTATTTT.

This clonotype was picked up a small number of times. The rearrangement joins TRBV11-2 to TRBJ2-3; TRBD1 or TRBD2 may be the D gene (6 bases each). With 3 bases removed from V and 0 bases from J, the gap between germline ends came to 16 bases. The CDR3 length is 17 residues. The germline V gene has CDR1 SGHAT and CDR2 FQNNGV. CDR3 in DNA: TGTGCCAGCAGCTTTTCATGGGGGGCCACTAGCACAGATACGCAGTATTTT. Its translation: CASSFSWGATSTDTQYF.

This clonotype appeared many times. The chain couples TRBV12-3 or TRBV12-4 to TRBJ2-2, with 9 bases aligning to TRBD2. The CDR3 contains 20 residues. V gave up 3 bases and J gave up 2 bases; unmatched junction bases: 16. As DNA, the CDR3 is TGTGCCAGCAGTTTCCCTCAGGGATCTAGCGGGAACTTCAACACCGGGGAGCTGTTTTTT. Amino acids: CASSFPQGSSGNFNTGELFF.

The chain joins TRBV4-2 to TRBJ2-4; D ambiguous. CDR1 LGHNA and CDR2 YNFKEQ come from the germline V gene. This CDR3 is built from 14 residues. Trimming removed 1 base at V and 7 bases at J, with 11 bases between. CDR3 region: CASSQVGFGNIQYF. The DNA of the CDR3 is TGTGCCAGCAGCCAAGTGGGTTTTGGGAACATTCAGTACTTC.

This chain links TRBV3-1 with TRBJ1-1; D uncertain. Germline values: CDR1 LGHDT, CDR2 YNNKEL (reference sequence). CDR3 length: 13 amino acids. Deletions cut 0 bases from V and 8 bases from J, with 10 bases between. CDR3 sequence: CASSQDARVEAFF. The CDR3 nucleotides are TGTGCCAGCAGCCAAGATGCGAGAGTCGAAGCTTTCTTT. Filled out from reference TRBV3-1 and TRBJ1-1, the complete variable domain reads DTAVSQTPKYLVTQMGNDKSIKCEQNLGHDTMYWYKQDSKKFLKIMFSYNNKELIINETVPNRFSPKSPDKAHLNLHINSLELGDSAVYFCASSQDARVEAFFGQGTRLTVV.

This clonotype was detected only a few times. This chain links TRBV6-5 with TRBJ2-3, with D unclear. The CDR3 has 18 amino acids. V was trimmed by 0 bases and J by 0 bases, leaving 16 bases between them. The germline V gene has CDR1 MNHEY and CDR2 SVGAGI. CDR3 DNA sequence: TGTGCCAGCAGTTACTCGAGTCTCCGAGCCCCTAGCACAGATACGCAGTATTTT. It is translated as CASSYSSLRAPSTDTQYF.

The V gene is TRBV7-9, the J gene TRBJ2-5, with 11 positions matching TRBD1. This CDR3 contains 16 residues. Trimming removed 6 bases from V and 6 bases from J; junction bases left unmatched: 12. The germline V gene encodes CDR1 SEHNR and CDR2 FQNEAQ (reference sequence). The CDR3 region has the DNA TGTGCCAGCAGACCCCCGGACAGGGGGCCTACGAAGACCCAGTACTTC. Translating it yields CASRPPDRGPTKTQYF.

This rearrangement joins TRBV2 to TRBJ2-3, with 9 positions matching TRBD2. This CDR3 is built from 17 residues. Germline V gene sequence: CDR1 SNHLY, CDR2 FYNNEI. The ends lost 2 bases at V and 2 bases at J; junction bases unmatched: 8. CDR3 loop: CASSERVAGVNTDTQYF. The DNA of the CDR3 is TGTGCCAGCAGTGAAAGGGTAGCGGGAGTTAACACAGATACGCAGTATTTT.

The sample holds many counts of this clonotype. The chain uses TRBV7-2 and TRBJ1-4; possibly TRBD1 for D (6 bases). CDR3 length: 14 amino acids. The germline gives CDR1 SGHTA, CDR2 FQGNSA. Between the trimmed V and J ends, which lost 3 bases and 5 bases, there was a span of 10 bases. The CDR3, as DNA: TGTGCCAGCAGCTTCCAGACAGGAAATGAAAAACTGTTTTTT. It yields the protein CASSFQTGNEKLFF.

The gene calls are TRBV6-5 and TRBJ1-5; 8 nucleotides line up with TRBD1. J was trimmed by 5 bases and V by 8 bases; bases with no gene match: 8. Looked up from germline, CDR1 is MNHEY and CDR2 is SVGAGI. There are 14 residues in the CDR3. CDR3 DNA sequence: TGTGCCAGCGGTCTGACAGGGGAGGATCAGCCCCAGCATTTT. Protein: CASGLTGEDQPQHF.

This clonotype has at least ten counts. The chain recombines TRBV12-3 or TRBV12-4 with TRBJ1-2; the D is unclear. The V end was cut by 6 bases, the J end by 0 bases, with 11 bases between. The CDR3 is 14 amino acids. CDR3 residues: CASSEAIANYGYTF. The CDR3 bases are TGTGCCAGCAGCGAGGCTATAGCTAACTATGGCTACACCTTC.

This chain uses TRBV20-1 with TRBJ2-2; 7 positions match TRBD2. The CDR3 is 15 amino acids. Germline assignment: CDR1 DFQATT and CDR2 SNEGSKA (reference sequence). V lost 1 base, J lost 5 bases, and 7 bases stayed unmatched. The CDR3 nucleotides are TGCAGTGCTAGAGTCGGCGGGAGTGGGACCGGGGAGCTGTTTTTT. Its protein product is CSARVGGSGTGELFF.

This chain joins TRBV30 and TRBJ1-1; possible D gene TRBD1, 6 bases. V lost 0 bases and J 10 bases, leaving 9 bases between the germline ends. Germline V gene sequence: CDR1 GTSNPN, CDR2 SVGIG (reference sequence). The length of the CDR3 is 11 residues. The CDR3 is CAWSVQGRAFF. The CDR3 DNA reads TGTGCCTGGAGTGTACAGGGCCGAGCTTTCTTT.

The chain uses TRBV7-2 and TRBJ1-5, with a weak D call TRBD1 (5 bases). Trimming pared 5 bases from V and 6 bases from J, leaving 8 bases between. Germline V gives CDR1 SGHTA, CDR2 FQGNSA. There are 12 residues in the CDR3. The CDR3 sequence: CASSGGAQPQHF. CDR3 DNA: TGTGCCAGCAGCGGGGGTGCTCAGCCCCAGCATTTT.

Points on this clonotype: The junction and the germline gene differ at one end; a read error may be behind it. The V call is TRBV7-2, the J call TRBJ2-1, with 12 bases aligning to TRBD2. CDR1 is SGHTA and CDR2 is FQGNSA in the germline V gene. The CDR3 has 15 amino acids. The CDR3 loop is CASSLAGGTRNEQFF. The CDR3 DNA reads TGTGCCAGCAGCCTAGCGGGAGGGACGCGGAATGAGCAGTTCTTC. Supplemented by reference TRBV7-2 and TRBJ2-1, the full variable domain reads GAGVSQSPSNKVTEKGKDVELRCDPISGHTALYWYRQSLGQGLEFLIYFQGNSAPDKSGLPSDRFSAERTGGSVSTLTIQRTQQEDSAVYLCASSLAGGTRNEQFFGPGTRLTVL.

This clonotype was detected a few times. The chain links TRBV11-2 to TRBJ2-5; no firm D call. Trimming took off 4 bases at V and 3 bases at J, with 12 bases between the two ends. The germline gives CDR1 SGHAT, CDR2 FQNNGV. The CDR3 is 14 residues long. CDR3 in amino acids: CASSSLGQKETQYF. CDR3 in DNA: TGTGCCAGCAGCTCGCTCGGGCAGAAAGAGACCCAGTACTTC.